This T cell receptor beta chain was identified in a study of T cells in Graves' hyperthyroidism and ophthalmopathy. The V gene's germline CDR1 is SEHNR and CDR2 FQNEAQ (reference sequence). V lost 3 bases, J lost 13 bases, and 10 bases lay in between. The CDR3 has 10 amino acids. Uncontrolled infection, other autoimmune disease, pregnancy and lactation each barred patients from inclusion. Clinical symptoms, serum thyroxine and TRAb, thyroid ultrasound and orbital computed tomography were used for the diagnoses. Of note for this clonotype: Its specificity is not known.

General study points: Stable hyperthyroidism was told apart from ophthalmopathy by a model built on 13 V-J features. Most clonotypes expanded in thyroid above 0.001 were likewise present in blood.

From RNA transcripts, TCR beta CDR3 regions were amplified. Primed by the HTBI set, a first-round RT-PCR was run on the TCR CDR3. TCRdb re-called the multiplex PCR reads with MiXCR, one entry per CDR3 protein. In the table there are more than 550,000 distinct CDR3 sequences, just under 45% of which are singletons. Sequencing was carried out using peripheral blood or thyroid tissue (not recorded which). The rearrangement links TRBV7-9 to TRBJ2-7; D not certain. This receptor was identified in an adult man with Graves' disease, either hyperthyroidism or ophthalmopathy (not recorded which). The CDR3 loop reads CASSLVRSYF. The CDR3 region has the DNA TGTGCCAGCAGCTTGGTACGCAGCTACTTC.